These T cell receptor beta chains were read from a single sample in a study of T-cell reconstitution after alpha-beta-depleted transplantation in children. Using its own MiXCR run on the PCR reads, TCRdb lists one record per CDR3 protein. Here the sample spans roughly 400,000 distinct CDR3 sequences, around 21% being singletons. This specimen was PBMCs from the stem cell graft donor, taken from the stem cell graft. These TCRs come from a human donor who donated a stem cell graft to a child with acute myeloid leukemia. Both conserved end residues are part of each CDR3. The order of the fields is CDR3 protein, CDR3 DNA, D gene, J gene, clone size, V gene. The D gene is left open where the match is weak. Size is stated for part of the rows, as once, few or many counts, or as a class when the clone is expanded.

CDR3: CATSYGDVSGANVLTF
DNA: TGTGCCACCTCCTACGGGGATGTCTCTGGGGCCAACGTCCTGACTTTC
D: NA
J: TRBJ2-6
size: few
V: TRBV28

CDR3: CASTPGWGDNEQFF
DNA: TGCGCCAGCACCCCGGGGTGGGGTGACAATGAGCAGTTCTTC
D: NA
J: TRBJ2-1
size: few
V: TRBV5-1

CDR3: CSAEGGGETQYF
DNA: TGCAGCGCCGAGGGGGGGGGAGAGACCCAGTACTTC
D: NA
J: TRBJ2-5
size: few
V: TRBV29-1

CDR3: CASSWGQGRFGYTF
DNA: TGTGCCAGCAGCTGGGGACAGGGAAGGTTCGGCTACACCTTC
D: TRBD1
J: TRBJ1-2
size: NA
V: TRBV5-8

CDR3: CASSLRGNNYEQYF
DNA: TGTGCCAGCAGTTTAAGGGGGAACAACTACGAGCAGTACTTC
D: NA
J: TRBJ2-7
size: NA
V: TRBV27

CDR3: CASSQGTGESSSYNEQFF
DNA: TGTGCCAGCAGCCAAGGGACAGGGGAATCTAGCTCCTACAATGAGCAGTTCTTC
D: TRBD1
J: TRBJ2-1
size: NA
V: TRBV4-2

CDR3: CASSTLTGFGETQYF
DNA: TGTGCCAGCAGTACACTGACAGGTTTCGGTGAGACCCAGTACTTC
D: NA
J: TRBJ2-5
size: few
V: TRBV27

CDR3: CSARDEAGGLRTDTQYF
DNA: TGCAGTGCTAGAGATGAAGCGGGAGGCCTACGCACAGATACGCAGTATTTT
D: TRBD2
J: TRBJ2-3
size: many
V: TRBV20-1

CDR3: CSASRTSDNEQFF
DNA: TGCAGTGCTAGTCGGACCTCCGACAATGAGCAGTTCTTC
D: NA
J: TRBJ2-1
size: NA
V: TRBV20-1

CDR3: CASSLYWDRTYNEQFF
DNA: TGTGCCAGCAGTTTATACTGGGACAGAACCTACAATGAGCAGTTCTTC
D: TRBD1
J: TRBJ2-1
size: few
V: TRBV27

CDR3: CASSPIAGAVYNEQFF
DNA: TGTGCCAGCAGCCCTATAGCGGGAGCGGTCTACAATGAGCAGTTCTTC
D: TRBD2
J: TRBJ2-1
size: NA
V: TRBV11-1

CDR3: CASNGNDNTDTQYF
DNA: TGTGCCAGCAACGGCAATGATAACACAGATACGCAGTATTTT
D: NA
J: TRBJ2-3
size: NA
V: TRBV28

CDR3: CSVSRTGSSGNTIYF
DNA: TGCAGCGTCTCCAGGACGGGGAGCTCTGGAAACACCATATATTTT
D: NA
J: TRBJ1-3
size: many
V: TRBV29-1

CDR3: CSAEGLPGTGGISNNQPQHF
DNA: TGCAGTGCTGAGGGTCTTCCCGGGACAGGGGGAATTTCCAACAATCAGCCCCAGCATTTT
D: TRBD1
J: TRBJ1-5
size: many
V: TRBV20-1

CDR3: CSAREGTSGLGYNEQFF
DNA: TGCAGTGCTAGAGAGGGAACTAGCGGCTTGGGTTACAATGAGCAGTTCTTC
D: TRBD2
J: TRBJ2-1
size: few
V: TRBV20-1

CDR3: CASSLSRDTYSLAKNIQYF
DNA: TGTGCCAGCAGCCTATCCCGGGACACCTATTCTCTAGCCAAAAACATTCAGTACTTC
D: NA
J: TRBJ2-4
size: NA
V: TRBV11-1

CDR3: CSAPKDIEAFF
DNA: TGCAGTGCACCAAAGGACATCGAAGCTTTCTTT
D: NA
J: TRBJ1-1
size: NA
V: TRBV20-1

CDR3: CASSVTSSTGELFF
DNA: TGTGCCAGCAGCGTAACTAGCTCCACCGGGGAGCTGTTTTTT
D: NA
J: TRBJ2-2
size: many
V: TRBV9

CDR3: CSVVSGRGADTQYF
DNA: TGCAGCGTTGTATCGGGAAGGGGGGCAGATACGCAGTATTTT
D: NA
J: TRBJ2-3
size: NA
V: TRBV29-1

CDR3: CASSLTGEITDTQYF
DNA: TGTGCCAGCAGTTTGACGGGAGAGATCACAGATACGCAGTATTTT
D: NA
J: TRBJ2-3
size: few
V: TRBV12-3/TRBV12-4

CDR3: CSVRRLTSTDTQYF
DNA: TGCAGCGTTCGAAGGCTAACGAGCACAGATACGCAGTATTTT
D: NA
J: TRBJ2-3
size: NA
V: TRBV29-1

CDR3: CASSYGGRETQYF
DNA: TGTGCCAGCAGTTACGGCGGGAGGGAGACCCAGTACTTC
D: TRBD2
J: TRBJ2-5
size: many
V: TRBV6-5

CDR3: CSVLGQGDEKLFF
DNA: TGCAGCGTACTGGGACAGGGAGATGAAAAACTGTTTTTT
D: TRBD1
J: TRBJ1-4
size: NA
V: TRBV29-1

CDR3: CASSPRGSRERETQYF
DNA: TGTGCCAGCAGCCCCCGGGGGTCCCGAGAACGAGAGACCCAGTACTTC
D: NA
J: TRBJ2-5
size: few
V: TRBV11-2

CDR3: CASSRDTGYYEQYF
DNA: TGTGCCAGCAGTCGGGACACCGGATACTACGAGCAGTACTTC
D: NA
J: TRBJ2-7
size: many
V: TRBV6-1

CDR3: CASSQGFGISGANVLTF
DNA: TGCGCCAGCAGCCAAGGGTTTGGCATTTCTGGGGCCAACGTCCTGACTTTC
D: NA
J: TRBJ2-6
size: few
V: TRBV4-3

CDR3: CASSRRTGYNEQFF
DNA: TGTGCCAGCAGCCGACGGACGGGATACAATGAGCAGTTCTTC
D: NA
J: TRBJ2-1
size: many
V: TRBV9

CDR3: CASSGTSGSGGWNEQFF
DNA: TGTGCCAGCAGTGGGACTAGCGGGAGTGGCGGATGGAATGAGCAGTTCTTC
D: TRBD2
J: TRBJ2-1
size: few
V: TRBV6-2/TRBV6-3

CDR3: CASSRTGGFTGELFF
DNA: TGTGCCAGCAGCCGGACAGGGGGCTTCACCGGGGAGCTGTTTTTT
D: TRBD1
J: TRBJ2-2
size: NA
V: TRBV5-6

CDR3: CASSKSGQPQETQYF
DNA: TGTGCCAGCAGCAAGAGCGGACAGCCCCAAGAGACCCAGTACTTC
D: NA
J: TRBJ2-5
size: few
V: TRBV12-3/TRBV12-4

CDR3: CSARSLAGFNQPQHF
DNA: TGCAGTGCTAGAAGTCTTGCGGGGTTTAATCAGCCCCAGCATTTT
D: NA
J: TRBJ1-5
size: NA
V: TRBV20-1

CDR3: CASSLTGTAIVEQYF
DNA: TGCGCCAGCAGCCTGACCGGGACAGCCATTGTCGAGCAGTACTTC
D: TRBD1
J: TRBJ2-7
size: many
V: TRBV5-1

CDR3: CASSSTDRIYGYTF
DNA: TGTGCCAGCAGCTCCACGGACAGAATCTATGGCTACACCTTC
D: NA
J: TRBJ1-2
size: many
V: TRBV12-3/TRBV12-4

CDR3: CASSEIGQPYGYTF
DNA: TGTGCCAGCAGTGAAATAGGACAGCCCTATGGCTACACCTTC
D: NA
J: TRBJ1-2
size: NA
V: TRBV2

CDR3: CASSRAGRNTIYF
DNA: TGTGCCAGCAGCAGGGCGGGAAGAAACACCATATATTTT
D: NA
J: TRBJ1-3
size: NA
V: TRBV6-2/TRBV6-3

CDR3: CASSSRTKTHTGELFF
DNA: TGTGCCAGCAGTTCCAGGACTAAAACACATACCGGGGAGCTGTTTTTT
D: NA
J: TRBJ2-2
size: many
V: TRBV12-3/TRBV12-4

CDR3: CSVVDRGDYGYTF
DNA: TGCAGCGTAGTCGACAGGGGGGACTATGGCTACACCTTC
D: TRBD1
J: TRBJ1-2
size: few
V: TRBV29-1

CDR3: CASSYLGTSGEQYF
DNA: TGTGCCAGCAGTTACCTCGGGACTAGCGGCGAGCAGTACTTC
D: TRBD2
J: TRBJ2-7
size: NA
V: TRBV6-5

CDR3: CASTQQGASNSPLHF
DNA: TGTGCCAGCACCCAACAGGGGGCAAGTAATTCACCCCTCCACTTT
D: TRBD1
J: TRBJ1-6
size: many
V: TRBV6-1

CDR3: CASSLRQGNYGYTF
DNA: TGTGCCAGCAGTTTGAGGCAGGGGAACTATGGCTACACCTTC
D: NA
J: TRBJ1-2
size: NA
V: TRBV12-3/TRBV12-4

CDR3: CASWTSGRDEQFF
DNA: TGTGCCAGCTGGACTAGCGGGAGGGATGAGCAGTTCTTC
D: TRBD2
J: TRBJ2-1
size: few
V: TRBV7-9

CDR3: CSARAPVDSNEQFF
DNA: TGCAGTGCTAGAGCGCCCGTGGACAGCAATGAGCAGTTCTTC
D: NA
J: TRBJ2-1
size: few
V: TRBV20-1

CDR3: CASSAQGSSYNEQFF
DNA: TGTGCCAGCAGTGCCCAGGGAAGCTCCTACAATGAGCAGTTCTTC
D: NA
J: TRBJ2-1
size: NA
V: TRBV2

CDR3: CATSIWGTGGTHRINEQFF
DNA: TGTGCCACCAGTATTTGGGGGACAGGGGGCACGCATCGCATTAATGAGCAGTTCTTC
D: TRBD1
J: TRBJ2-1
size: NA
V: TRBV10-3

CDR3: CASRGPADNEQFF
DNA: TGTGCCAGCAGGGGACCCGCGGACAATGAGCAGTTCTTC
D: NA
J: TRBJ2-1
size: NA
V: TRBV7-3